A selection of T cell receptor beta chains follows, all from one sample in a study of response to subunit inactivated influenza vaccine. TCRdb re-called the RT-PCR reads with MiXCR, one entry per CDR3 protein. The profile shows hundreds of thousands of distinct CDR3 sequences, 12% of them singletons. The sample consisted of PBMCs from blood, taken on the day of vaccination. These receptors came from a man in his fifties who received an inactivated influenza vaccine. The CDR3 runs from the conserved cysteine through the conserved F or W. Fields, in order: D gene, clone size, V gene, J gene, CDR3 DNA, CDR3 protein. D genes are given only for firm matches. Size is omitted from some rows. Given values are once, few, many or a class for expanded clones.

d_call: TRBD1; clone_size: NA; v_call: TRBV29-1; j_call: TRBJ2-1; cdr3_nt: TGCAGCGTGGGGGACAGCTCCTACAATGAGCAGTTCTTC; cdr3_aa: CSVGDSSYNEQFF
d_call: NA; clone_size: many; v_call: TRBV12-3/TRBV12-4; j_call: TRBJ2-2; cdr3_nt: TGTGCCAGCAGTTTGGGGGGGCGTAACACCGGGGAGCTGTTTTTT; cdr3_aa: CASSLGGRNTGELFF
d_call: TRBD2; clone_size: few; v_call: TRBV5-1; j_call: TRBJ2-3; cdr3_nt: TGCGCCAGCAGCTCCTCCGCGCGATCGGGGGGTTATGGGCAGTATTTT; cdr3_aa: CASSSSARSGGYGQYF
d_call: NA; clone_size: NA; v_call: TRBV7-7; j_call: TRBJ2-1; cdr3_nt: TGTGCTAGCAGCCGAGACGTCACAGGAAGGGAGTCTGAGCAGTTCTTC; cdr3_aa: CASSRDVTGRESEQFF
d_call: TRBD1; clone_size: NA; v_call: TRBV23-1; j_call: TRBJ2-3; cdr3_nt: TGCGCCAGTCATCAACGGACAGGAACGAGGGCAGATACGCAGTATTTT; cdr3_aa: CASHQRTGTRADTQYF
d_call: TRBD2; clone_size: NA; v_call: TRBV25-1; j_call: TRBJ2-5; cdr3_nt: TGTGCCAGCAGTGCGTACGGGAGGGCGGGGGAGACCCAGTACTTC; cdr3_aa: CASSAYGRAGETQYF
d_call: NA; clone_size: NA; v_call: TRBV9; j_call: TRBJ2-2; cdr3_nt: TGTGCCAGCAGCGTAGCTCCGAACACCGGGGAGCTGTTTTTT; cdr3_aa: CASSVAPNTGELFF
d_call: NA; clone_size: few; v_call: TRBV7-9; j_call: TRBJ1-4; cdr3_nt: TGTGCCAGCAGCAGTCGACAGACCCTTGGGGAAAAACTGTTTTTT; cdr3_aa: CASSSRQTLGEKLFF
d_call: TRBD1; clone_size: few; v_call: TRBV19; j_call: TRBJ1-5; cdr3_nt: TGTGCCAGTACCCCCGGGACAGGCATTACTCAGCCCCAGCATTTT; cdr3_aa: CASTPGTGITQPQHF
d_call: TRBD1; clone_size: few; v_call: TRBV28; j_call: TRBJ2-7; cdr3_nt: TGTGCCAGCAGTTTATCTCCCCCAGGGGGTTGGTACGAGCAGTACTTC; cdr3_aa: CASSLSPPGGWYEQYF
d_call: NA; clone_size: NA; v_call: TRBV4-2; j_call: TRBJ2-2; cdr3_nt: TGTGCCAGCAGCCATGAGGGGGCGAACACCGGGGAGCTGTTTTTT; cdr3_aa: CASSHEGANTGELFF
d_call: NA; clone_size: few; v_call: TRBV12-3/TRBV12-4; j_call: TRBJ1-6; cdr3_nt: TGTGCCAGCAGTCTTTACAGGGTTAATTCACCCCTCCACTTT; cdr3_aa: CASSLYRVNSPLHF
d_call: NA; clone_size: NA; v_call: TRBV10-3; j_call: TRBJ2-6; cdr3_nt: TGTGCCATCAGTAACCCGGGGAGAGGAGACGGGGCCAACGTCCTGACTTTC; cdr3_aa: CAISNPGRGDGANVLTF
d_call: NA; clone_size: few; v_call: TRBV10-3; j_call: TRBJ1-6; cdr3_nt: TGTGCCATCAGTGAGTCGAGCAGTCAAAATTCACCCCTCCACTTT; cdr3_aa: CAISESSSQNSPLHF
d_call: NA; clone_size: NA; v_call: TRBV9; j_call: TRBJ2-2; cdr3_nt: TGTGCCAGCAGCCCAGGGCCTGGGGGATCCGGGGAGCTGTTTTTT; cdr3_aa: CASSPGPGGSGELFF
d_call: NA; clone_size: NA; v_call: TRBV30; j_call: TRBJ2-5; cdr3_nt: TGTGCCTGGAGTGTACTTGGGGAGTACCAAGAGACCCAGTACTTC; cdr3_aa: CAWSVLGEYQETQYF
d_call: NA; clone_size: many; v_call: TRBV7-6; j_call: TRBJ2-7; cdr3_nt: TGTGCCAGCAGTTCCCTCGTAAGCGACTACGAGCAGTACTTC; cdr3_aa: CASSSLVSDYEQYF
d_call: NA; clone_size: few; v_call: TRBV5-1; j_call: TRBJ2-1; cdr3_nt: TGCGCCAGCAGCTTGATCTTGGGCACAAATGAGCAGTTCTTC; cdr3_aa: CASSLILGTNEQFF
d_call: NA; clone_size: NA; v_call: TRBV11-2; j_call: TRBJ2-7; cdr3_nt: TGTGCCAGCAGCGCCAATCGGTTTCCCTACGAGCAGTACTTC; cdr3_aa: CASSANRFPYEQYF
d_call: TRBD1; clone_size: few; v_call: TRBV6-1; j_call: TRBJ1-2; cdr3_nt: TGTGCCACAGGGACAGCCGCTAACTATGGCTACACCTTC; cdr3_aa: CATGTAANYGYTF
d_call: TRBD1; clone_size: few; v_call: TRBV20-1; j_call: TRBJ2-7; cdr3_nt: TGCAGTGCCCATTCCGACAGGGGCAACTACGAGCAGTACTTC; cdr3_aa: CSAHSDRGNYEQYF
d_call: TRBD2; clone_size: NA; v_call: TRBV20-1; j_call: TRBJ2-2; cdr3_nt: TGCAGTGCTAGAGCGCTAGCGGGAGTAACCGGGGAGCTGTTTTTT; cdr3_aa: CSARALAGVTGELFF
d_call: TRBD1; clone_size: many; v_call: TRBV6-2/TRBV6-3; j_call: TRBJ1-5; cdr3_nt: TGTGCCAGCAGTTATATTGGACAGGGCAATCAGCCCCAGCATTTT; cdr3_aa: CASSYIGQGNQPQHF
d_call: NA; clone_size: NA; v_call: TRBV5-1; j_call: TRBJ2-7; cdr3_nt: TGCGCCAGCAGCTTGTCCAGGGGCTCTATGGACGAGCAGTACTTC; cdr3_aa: CASSLSRGSMDEQYF
d_call: TRBD2; clone_size: NA; v_call: TRBV29-1; j_call: TRBJ2-2; cdr3_nt: TGCAGCGCTGGAGGCGGGGGTTCTACCGGGGAGCTGTTTTTT; cdr3_aa: CSAGGGGSTGELFF
d_call: NA; clone_size: many; v_call: TRBV10-3; j_call: TRBJ2-7; cdr3_nt: TGTGCCATCAGTAGTACAGGTTCCTACGAGCAGTACTTC; cdr3_aa: CAISSTGSYEQYF
d_call: NA; clone_size: many; v_call: TRBV12-3/TRBV12-4; j_call: TRBJ2-3; cdr3_nt: TGTGCCAGCAGTTTTATCGACACCACAGATACGCAGTATTTT; cdr3_aa: CASSFIDTTDTQYF
d_call: NA; clone_size: NA; v_call: TRBV27; j_call: TRBJ2-7; cdr3_nt: TGTGCCAGCAGTTTAAGAGGCATCCCCTACGAGCAGTACTTC; cdr3_aa: CASSLRGIPYEQYF
d_call: TRBD1; clone_size: NA; v_call: TRBV29-1; j_call: TRBJ1-5; cdr3_nt: TGCAGCGTTCAAACGGGGGGACAGGGTCAGCCCCAGCATTTT; cdr3_aa: CSVQTGGQGQPQHF
d_call: TRBD2; clone_size: few; v_call: TRBV28; j_call: TRBJ2-2; cdr3_nt: TGTGCCAGCAGTTTTGTGGGGGGACTAGCGGAAATGAACACCGGGGAGCTGTTTTTT; cdr3_aa: CASSFVGGLAEMNTGELFF
d_call: NA; clone_size: NA; v_call: TRBV20-1; j_call: TRBJ2-7; cdr3_nt: TGCAGTGCTGACAGGTCAACCTACGAGCAGTACTTC; cdr3_aa: CSADRSTYEQYF
d_call: NA; clone_size: few; v_call: TRBV5-1; j_call: TRBJ1-6; cdr3_nt: TGCGCCAGCAGCTTGGGGCAGGCGGGTTCACCCCTCCACTTT; cdr3_aa: CASSLGQAGSPLHF
d_call: NA; clone_size: many; v_call: TRBV3-1; j_call: TRBJ1-1; cdr3_nt: TGTGCCAGCAGCCTCAAGGGGGGCGGTACTGAAGCTTTCTTT; cdr3_aa: CASSLKGGGTEAFF
d_call: NA; clone_size: NA; v_call: TRBV12-3/TRBV12-4; j_call: TRBJ1-3; cdr3_nt: TGTGCCAGCAGTTTAGGACGGTCTCTAAACACCATATATTTT; cdr3_aa: CASSLGRSLNTIYF
d_call: NA; clone_size: few; v_call: TRBV4-1; j_call: TRBJ1-4; cdr3_nt: TGCGCCAGCAGCCAAGATCTCCGGCAGTTGAGTGAAAAACTGTTTTTT; cdr3_aa: CASSQDLRQLSEKLFF
d_call: NA; clone_size: few; v_call: TRBV7-2; j_call: TRBJ2-1; cdr3_nt: TGTGCCACCCGGCTCGACAGCCCCAATGAGCAGTTCTTC; cdr3_aa: CATRLDSPNEQFF
d_call: NA; clone_size: NA; v_call: TRBV5-1; j_call: TRBJ2-3; cdr3_nt: TGCGCCAGCAGCTTGGGCAATCACCGGGCCCGCCAAGATAATACGCAGTATTTT; cdr3_aa: CASSLGNHRARQDNTQYF
d_call: NA; clone_size: few; v_call: TRBV7-2; j_call: TRBJ2-7; cdr3_nt: TGTGCCAGCAGCTTTACAGACCTGAGCTCCTACGAGCAGTACTTC; cdr3_aa: CASSFTDLSSYEQYF
d_call: TRBD1; clone_size: NA; v_call: TRBV20-1; j_call: TRBJ2-5; cdr3_nt: TGCAGTGCCAATCTACAGGGGGCGCGGGAGACCCAGTACTTC; cdr3_aa: CSANLQGARETQYF
d_call: TRBD2; clone_size: few; v_call: TRBV6-2/TRBV6-3; j_call: TRBJ2-1; cdr3_nt: TGTGCCAGCAGTCCCTCTTGGACTAGCGGGACCCACAATGAGCAGTTCTTC; cdr3_aa: CASSPSWTSGTHNEQFF
d_call: TRBD1; clone_size: few; v_call: TRBV20-1; j_call: TRBJ1-5; cdr3_nt: TGCAGTGCCGCCAGGGGGTATAGCAATCAGCCCCAGCATTTT; cdr3_aa: CSAARGYSNQPQHF
d_call: TRBD1; clone_size: few; v_call: TRBV4-1; j_call: TRBJ1-2; cdr3_nt: TGCGCCAGCAGCCAACCGGGACAGGACTACTATGGCTACACCTTC; cdr3_aa: CASSQPGQDYYGYTF
d_call: NA; clone_size: NA; v_call: TRBV12-3/TRBV12-4; j_call: TRBJ1-1; cdr3_nt: TGTGCCAGCAGTTTAAGGGGGGACACTGAAGCTTTCTTT; cdr3_aa: CASSLRGDTEAFF